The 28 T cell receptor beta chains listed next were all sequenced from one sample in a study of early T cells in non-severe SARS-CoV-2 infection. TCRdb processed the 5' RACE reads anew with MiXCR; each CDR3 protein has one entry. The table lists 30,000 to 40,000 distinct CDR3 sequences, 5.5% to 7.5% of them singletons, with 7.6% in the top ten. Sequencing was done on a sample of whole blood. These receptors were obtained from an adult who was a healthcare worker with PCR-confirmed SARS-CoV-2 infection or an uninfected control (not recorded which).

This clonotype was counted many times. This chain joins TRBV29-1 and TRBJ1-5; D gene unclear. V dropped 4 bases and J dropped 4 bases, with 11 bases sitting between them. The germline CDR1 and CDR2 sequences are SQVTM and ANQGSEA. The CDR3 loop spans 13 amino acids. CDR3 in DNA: TGCAGCGTTGCCCAGGCCGCAAATCAGCCCCAGCATTTT. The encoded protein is CSVAQAANQPQHF. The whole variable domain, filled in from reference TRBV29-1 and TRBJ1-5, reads SAVISQKPSRDICQRGTSLTIQCQVDSQVTMMFWYRQQPGQSLTLIATANQGSEATYESGFVIDKFPISRPNLTFSTLTVSNMSPEDSSIYLCSVAQAANQPQHFGDGTRLSIL.

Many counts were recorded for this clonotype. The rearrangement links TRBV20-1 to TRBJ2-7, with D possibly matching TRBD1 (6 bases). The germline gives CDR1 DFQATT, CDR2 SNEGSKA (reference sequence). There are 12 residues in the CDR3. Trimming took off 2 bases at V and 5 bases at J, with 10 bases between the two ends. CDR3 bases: TGCAGTGCTAGACGGCAGGGGAACGAGCAGTACTTC. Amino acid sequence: CSARRQGNEQYF.

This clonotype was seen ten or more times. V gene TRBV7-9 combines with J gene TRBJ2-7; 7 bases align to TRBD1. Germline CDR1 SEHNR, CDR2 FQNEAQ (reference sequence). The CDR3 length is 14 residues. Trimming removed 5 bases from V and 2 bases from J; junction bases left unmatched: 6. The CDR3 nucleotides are TGTGCCAGCAGCGCCACGACAGGGACCTACGAGCAGTACTTC. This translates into CASSATTGTYEQYF.

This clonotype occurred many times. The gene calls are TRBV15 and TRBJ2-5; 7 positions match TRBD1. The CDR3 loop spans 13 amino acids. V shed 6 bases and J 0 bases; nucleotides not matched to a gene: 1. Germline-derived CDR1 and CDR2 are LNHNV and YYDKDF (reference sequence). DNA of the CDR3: TGTGCCACCAGGGGGACAGACCAAGAGACCCAGTACTTC. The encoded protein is CATRGTDQETQYF.

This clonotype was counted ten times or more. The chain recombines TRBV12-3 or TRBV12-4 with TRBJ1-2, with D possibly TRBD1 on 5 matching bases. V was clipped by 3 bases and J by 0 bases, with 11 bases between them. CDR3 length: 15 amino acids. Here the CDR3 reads CASSLVQETNYGYTF. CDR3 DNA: TGTGCCAGCAGTTTGGTACAGGAAACTAACTATGGCTACACCTTC.

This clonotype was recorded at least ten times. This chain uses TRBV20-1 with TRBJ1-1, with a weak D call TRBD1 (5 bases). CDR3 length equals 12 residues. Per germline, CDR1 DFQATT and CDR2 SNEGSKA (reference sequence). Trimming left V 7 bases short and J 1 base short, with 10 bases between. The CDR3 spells CSVRGGNTEAFF. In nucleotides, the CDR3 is TGCAGTGTAAGGGGCGGGAACACTGAAGCTTTCTTT.

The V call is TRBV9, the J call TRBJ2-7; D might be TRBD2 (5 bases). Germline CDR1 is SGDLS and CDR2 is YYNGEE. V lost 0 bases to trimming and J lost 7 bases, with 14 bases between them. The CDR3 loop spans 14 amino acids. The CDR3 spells CASSVVDGLGEQYF. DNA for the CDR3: TGTGCCAGCAGCGTAGTGGACGGACTCGGGGAGCAGTACTTC.

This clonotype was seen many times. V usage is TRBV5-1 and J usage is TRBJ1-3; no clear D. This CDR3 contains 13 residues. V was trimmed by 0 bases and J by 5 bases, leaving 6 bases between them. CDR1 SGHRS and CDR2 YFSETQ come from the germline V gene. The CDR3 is CASSLDSRNTIYF. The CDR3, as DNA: TGCGCCAGCAGCTTGGACAGCCGAAACACCATATATTTT.

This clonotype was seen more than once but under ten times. DNA for the CDR3: TGTGCCAGCTCACCAAAGAGTGACCCCTACGCCTACGAGCAGTACTTC. This gives the protein CASSPKSDPYAYEQYF. The chain joins TRBV18 to TRBJ2-7, with D unresolved. This CDR3 contains 16 residues. Germline V lookup: CDR1 KGHSH, CDR2 LQKENI. V lost 2 bases to trimming and J lost 2 bases, with 16 bases between them.

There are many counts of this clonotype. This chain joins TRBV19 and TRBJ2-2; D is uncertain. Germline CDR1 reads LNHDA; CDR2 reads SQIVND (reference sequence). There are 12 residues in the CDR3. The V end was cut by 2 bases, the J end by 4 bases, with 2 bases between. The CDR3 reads CASSITTGELFF. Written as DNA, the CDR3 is TGTGCCAGTAGTATAACCACCGGGGAGCTGTTTTTT.

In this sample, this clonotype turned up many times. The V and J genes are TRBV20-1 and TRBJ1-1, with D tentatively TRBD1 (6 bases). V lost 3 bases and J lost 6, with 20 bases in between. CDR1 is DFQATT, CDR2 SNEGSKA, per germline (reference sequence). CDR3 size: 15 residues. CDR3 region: CSASPGATGGSEAFF. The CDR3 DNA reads TGCAGTGCTAGTCCAGGGGCCACGGGAGGGTCTGAAGCTTTCTTT.

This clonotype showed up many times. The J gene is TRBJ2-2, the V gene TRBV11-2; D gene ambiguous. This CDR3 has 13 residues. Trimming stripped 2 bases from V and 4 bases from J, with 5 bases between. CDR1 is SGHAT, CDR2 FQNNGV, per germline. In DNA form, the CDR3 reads TGTGCCAGCAGCTTAACAATCACCGGGGAGCTGTTTTTT. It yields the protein CASSLTITGELFF.

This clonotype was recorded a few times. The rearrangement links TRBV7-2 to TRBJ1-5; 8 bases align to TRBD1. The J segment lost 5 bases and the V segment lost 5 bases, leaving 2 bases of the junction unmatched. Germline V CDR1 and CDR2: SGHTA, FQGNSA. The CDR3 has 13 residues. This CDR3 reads CASSGTGHQPQHF. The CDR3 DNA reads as TGTGCCAGCAGCGGGACAGGACATCAGCCCCAGCATTTT.

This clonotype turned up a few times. Here the CDR3 DNA reads TGCAGTGCTAGAGGGGGCGTGGACTACGAGCAGTACTTC. The encoded protein is CSARGGVDYEQYF. V gene TRBV20-1 combines with J gene TRBJ2-7; maybe TRBD1 (5 bases). CDR1 is DFQATT and CDR2 is SNEGSKA in the germline V gene (reference sequence). CDR3 size: 13 residues. V lost 1 base and J 3 bases, leaving 10 bases between the germline ends.

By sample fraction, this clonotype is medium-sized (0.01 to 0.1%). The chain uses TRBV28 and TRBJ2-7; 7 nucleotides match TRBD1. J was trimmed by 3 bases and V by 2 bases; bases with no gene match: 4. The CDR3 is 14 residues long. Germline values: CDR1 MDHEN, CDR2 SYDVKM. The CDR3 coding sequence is TGTGCCAGCAGTTTACAACAGGGGAACTACGAGCAGTACTTC. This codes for CASSLQQGNYEQYF.

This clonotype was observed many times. The CDR3 sequence is CATMGQGTNTGELFF. The CDR3 DNA reads TGTGCCACCATGGGACAGGGGACTAACACCGGGGAGCTGTTTTTT. The V gene is TRBV24-1, the J gene TRBJ2-2; 10 positions match TRBD1. After removal of 8 bases from V and 2 bases from J, the junction contained 4 bases not matched to a gene. In germline, CDR1 is KGHDR, CDR2 SFDVKD. This CDR3 comprises 15 residues.

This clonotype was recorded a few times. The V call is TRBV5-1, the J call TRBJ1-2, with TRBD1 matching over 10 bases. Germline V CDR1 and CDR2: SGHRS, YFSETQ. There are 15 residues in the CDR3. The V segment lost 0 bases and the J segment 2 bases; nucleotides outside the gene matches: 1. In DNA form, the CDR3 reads TGCGCCAGCAGCTTGGAGGACAGGGGGAACTATGGCTACACCTTC. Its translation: CASSLEDRGNYGYTF.

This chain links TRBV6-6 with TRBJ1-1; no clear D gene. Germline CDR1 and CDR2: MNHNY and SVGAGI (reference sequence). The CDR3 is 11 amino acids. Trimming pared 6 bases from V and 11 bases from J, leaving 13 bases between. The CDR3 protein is CASSQWLGAFF. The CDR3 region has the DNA TGTGCCAGCAGCCAATGGTTAGGGGCTTTCTTT.

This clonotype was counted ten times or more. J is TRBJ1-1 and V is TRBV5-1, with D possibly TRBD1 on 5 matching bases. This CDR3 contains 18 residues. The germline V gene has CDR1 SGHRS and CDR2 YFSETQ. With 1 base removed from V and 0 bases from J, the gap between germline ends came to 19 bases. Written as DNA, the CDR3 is TGCGCCAGCAGCTTGCTCCCTGGGGCGACCTTAATGAACACTGAAGCTTTCTTT. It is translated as CASSLLPGATLMNTEAFF.

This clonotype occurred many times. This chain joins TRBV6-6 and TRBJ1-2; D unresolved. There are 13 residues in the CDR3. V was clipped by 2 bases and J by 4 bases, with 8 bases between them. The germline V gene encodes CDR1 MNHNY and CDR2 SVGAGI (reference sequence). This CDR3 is CASSYTDVYGYTF. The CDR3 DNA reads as TGTGCCAGCAGTTACACGGATGTCTATGGCTACACCTTC.

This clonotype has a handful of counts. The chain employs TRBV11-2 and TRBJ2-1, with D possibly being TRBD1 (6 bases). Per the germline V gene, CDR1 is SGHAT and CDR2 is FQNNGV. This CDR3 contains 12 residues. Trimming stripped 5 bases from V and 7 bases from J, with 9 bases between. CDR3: CASSHRGNEQFF. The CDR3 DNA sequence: TGTGCCAGCAGCCATAGGGGGAATGAGCAGTTCTTC.

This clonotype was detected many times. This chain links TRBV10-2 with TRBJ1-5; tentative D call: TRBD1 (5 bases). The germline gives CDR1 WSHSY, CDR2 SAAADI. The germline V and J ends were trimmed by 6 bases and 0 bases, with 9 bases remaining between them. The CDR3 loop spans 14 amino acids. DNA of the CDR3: TGCGCCAGCAGGCAGGGTTATAGCAATCAGCCCCAGCATTTT. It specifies CASRQGYSNQPQHF.

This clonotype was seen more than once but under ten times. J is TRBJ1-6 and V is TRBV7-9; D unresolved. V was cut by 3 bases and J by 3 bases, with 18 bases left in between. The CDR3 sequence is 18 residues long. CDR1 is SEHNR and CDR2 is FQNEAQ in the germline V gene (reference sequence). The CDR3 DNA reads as TGTGCCAGCAGCTTTTCCAAACAGACGACTATCTATAATTCACCCCTCCACTTT. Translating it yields CASSFSKQTTIYNSPLHF.

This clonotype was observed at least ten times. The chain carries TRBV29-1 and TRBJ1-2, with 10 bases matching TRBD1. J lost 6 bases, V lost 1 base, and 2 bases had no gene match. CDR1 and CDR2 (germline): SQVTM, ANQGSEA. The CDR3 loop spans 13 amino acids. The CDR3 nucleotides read TGCAGCGTTGAAGGGGGACAGGGGAATGGCTACACCTTC. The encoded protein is CSVEGGQGNGYTF.

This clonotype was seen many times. CDR3 bases: TGTGCCAGCAGCTTAGTAATAGGACAGCCTAACTATGGCTACACCTTC. This gives the protein CASSLVIGQPNYGYTF. V usage is TRBV7-2 and J usage is TRBJ1-2, with D possibly being TRBD1 (6 bases). This CDR3 spans 16 amino acids. The germline CDR1 and CDR2 sequences are SGHTA and FQGNSA. Trimming removed 1 base from V and 0 bases from J, with 12 bases in between.

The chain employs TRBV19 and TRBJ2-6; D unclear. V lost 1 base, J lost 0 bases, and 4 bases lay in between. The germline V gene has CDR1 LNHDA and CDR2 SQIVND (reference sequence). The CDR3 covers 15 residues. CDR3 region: CASSIGISGANVLTF. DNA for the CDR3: TGTGCCAGTAGTATAGGTATCTCTGGGGCCAACGTCCTGACTTTC.

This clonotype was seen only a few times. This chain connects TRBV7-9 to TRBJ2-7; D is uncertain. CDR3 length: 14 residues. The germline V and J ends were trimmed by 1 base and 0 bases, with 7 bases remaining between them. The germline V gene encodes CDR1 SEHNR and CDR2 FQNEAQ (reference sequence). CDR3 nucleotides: TGTGCCAGCAGCTTAGACTACGGCTCCTACGAGCAGTACTTC. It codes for CASSLDYGSYEQYF.

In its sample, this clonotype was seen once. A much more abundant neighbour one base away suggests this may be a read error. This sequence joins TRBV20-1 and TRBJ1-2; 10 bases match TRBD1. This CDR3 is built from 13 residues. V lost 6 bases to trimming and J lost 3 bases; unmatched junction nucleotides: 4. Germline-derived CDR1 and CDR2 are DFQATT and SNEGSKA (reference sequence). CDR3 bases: TGCAGTGCCACGGGACAGGGGCACTATGGCTACACCTTC. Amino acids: CSATGQGHYGYTF.